The 2 T cell receptor beta chains in this list originate from one sample, sequenced in a study of T-cell reconstitution after alpha-beta-depleted transplantation in children. A library of TCRbeta sequences, prepared with unique molecular identifiers, was generated. TCRdb re-called the PCR reads with MiXCR, one entry per CDR3 protein. The profile covers around 960,000 distinct CDR3 sequences, with under 30% appearing a single time and about 28% taken by the ten largest. The sequenced sample was PBMCs, mostly from graft donor cells, obtained 360 days after TCRalphabeta/CD19-depleted stem cell transplant. These receptors were obtained from a boy under two years old who had a stem cell transplant for SCID, so the T cells may come from the graft donor.

The sample holds a few counts of this clonotype. The rearrangement joins TRBV6-2 or TRBV6-3 to TRBJ2-2; no reliable D call. CDR3 length: 14 amino acids. The V gene lost 0 bases and the J gene lost 4 bases, with 6 bases spanning the gap. CDR1 MNHEY and CDR2 SVGEGT come from the germline V gene. Here the CDR3 reads CASSYSVGTGELFF. DNA of the CDR3: TGTGCCAGCAGTTACTCGGTCGGCACCGGGGAGCTGTTTTTT.

The chain combines TRBV29-1 with TRBJ2-5; a weak D match, TRBD1 (7 bases). Germline CDR1 and CDR2: SQVTM and ANQGSEA. Trimming took 4 bases from V and 1 from J, leaving 13 bases between them. The CDR3 totals 14 residues. The CDR3: CSVGRGLIQETQYF. CDR3 DNA sequence: TGCAGCGTTGGGAGGGGGCTGATCCAAGAGACCCAGTACTTC.